The 9 T cell receptor beta chains below come from one sample, sequenced in a study of OX40 agonist ivuxolimab in advanced cancers. Only in-frame clones appear in the TCRdb table, and some are missing; sequencing was by immunoSEQ multiplex PCR. The data hold around 83,000 clones, with about 89% observed a single time. The sample here was CD4+ or CD8+ T cells sorted from blood, taken in a trial of the OX40 agonist ivuxolimab. The receptors were sampled from an adult with an advanced solid tumor such as melanoma, head and neck, liver or kidney cancer.

The chain recombines TRBV27 with TRBJ1-1; no definite D call. This CDR3 is built from 14 residues. The V end was cut by 2 bases, the J end by 4 bases, with 11 bases between. Germline CDR1 MNHEY, CDR2 SMNVEV (reference sequence). Here the CDR3 DNA reads TGTGCCAGCAGTTTAAAGGGTTTGCCCACTGAAGCTTTCTTT. This gives the protein CASSLKGLPTEAFF.

The rearrangement joins TRBV28 to TRBJ2-7; possible D gene TRBD1, 5 bases. The CDR3 is 14 amino acids. The germline gives CDR1 MDHEN, CDR2 SYDVKM. Deletions cut 5 bases from V and 2 bases from J, with 13 bases between. The CDR3 loop reads CASSPDTLPYEQYF. CDR3 coding DNA: TGTGCCAGCAGTCCGGACACGCTCCCCTACGAGCAGTACTTC.

This rearrangement joins TRBV28 to TRBJ2-4, with 9 bases that match TRBD2. The CDR3 covers 19 residues. Losses at the gene ends were 2 bases for V and 6 bases for J; bases not matched to a gene: 17. CDR1 MDHEN and CDR2 SYDVKM come from the germline V gene. The CDR3 DNA sequence: TGTGCCAGCAGTTTACGGTCTCCGGGGACTAGCCCCTCGCGAAACATTCAGTACTTC. Its translation: CASSLRSPGTSPSRNIQYF.

This clone was seen a few times. This sequence joins TRBV11-3 and TRBJ1-3; 10 nucleotides line up with TRBD1. Germline V gene sequence: CDR1 SGHNT, CDR2 YENEEA. Losses at the gene ends were 3 bases for V and 4 bases for J; bases not matched to a gene: 12. CDR3 size: 18 residues. CDR3 sequence (DNA): TGTGCCAGCAGCTTCGGGACAGGGGACCCGCCGGGGGGAAACACCATATATTTT. Translation: CASSFGTGDPPGGNTIYF.

This clone was recorded once. V gene TRBV5-1 combines with J gene TRBJ1-1; D not certain. V was clipped by 5 bases and J by 1 base, with 12 bases between them. Germline loops: CDR1 SGHRS, CDR2 YFSETQ. The CDR3 is 14 amino acids. The DNA of the CDR3 is TGCGCCAGCAGGCGAGCTCCTTCGAACACTGAAGCTTTCTTT. Encoded protein: CASRRAPSNTEAFF.

The V call is TRBV5-1, the J call TRBJ2-1; 8 nucleotides agree with TRBD2. This CDR3 region has 15 residues. CDR1 and CDR2 (germline): SGHRS, YFSETQ. V trimming: 4 bases; J trimming: 2 bases; junction bases outside the gene matches: 5. The CDR3 bases are TGCGCCAGCAGCACCTCGGGACTAGCCTACAATGAGCAGTTCTTC. Translation: CASSTSGLAYNEQFF.

This clone was recorded once. V gene TRBV6-5 combines with J gene TRBJ2-6; tentatively, D is TRBD1 (6 bases). Germline values: CDR1 MNHEY, CDR2 SVGAGI. V shed 3 bases and J shed 2 bases, with 11 bases lying between them. The CDR3 runs 16 residues. The CDR3 bases are TGTGCCAGCAGTTATACAGGGTTCACTGGGGCCAACGTCCTGACTTTC. Translation gives CASSYTGFTGANVLTF.

J is TRBJ1-1 and V is TRBV10-3; TRBD1 agrees at 7 bases. Germline values: CDR1 ENHRY, CDR2 SYGVKD. The CDR3 extends over 14 amino acids. Trimming took 7 bases from V and 6 from J; bases not matched to a gene: 11. The CDR3 DNA reads as TGTGCCATCAAAGAGGGACAGCCCAAACCTGAAGCTTTCTTT. Residues: CAIKEGQPKPEAFF.

This chain links TRBV5-1 with TRBJ2-7; 12 nucleotides line up with TRBD2. The CDR3 loop spans 15 amino acids. The trim removed 4 bases at V and 3 bases at J, leaving 5 bases unmatched. Per the germline V gene, CDR1 is SGHRS and CDR2 is YFSETQ. CDR3 DNA sequence: TGCGCCAGCAGCATACTAGCGGGAGGCTTCTACGAGCAGTACTTC. As protein: CASSILAGGFYEQYF.